This T cell receptor (beta chain) emerged from a study of blood T cell repertoires in COVID-19. Profiling relied on immunoSEQ multiplex PCR, and the TCRdb table lists in-frame clones only, not all of them. Among some 290,000 clones, approximately 91% were seen once, and the ten largest hold about 2.3%. Germline-derived CDR1 and CDR2 are SGHTA and FQGNSA. This CDR3 spans 12 amino acids. V lost 5 bases and J 6 bases, leaving 8 bases between the germline ends. The chain employs TRBV7-2 and TRBJ2-1; D is undetermined. The receptor was derived from a woman in her forties with acute COVID-19. The sample was PBMCs or T cells enriched from blood (not recorded which). CDR3 residues: CASSPFRNEQFF. DNA for the CDR3: TGTGCCAGCAGCCCCTTCCGCAATGAGCAGTTCTTC. Together with reference TRBV7-2 and TRBJ2-1, the CDR3 gives the full variable domain: GAGVSQSPSNKVTEKGKDVELRCDPISGHTALYWYRQSLGQGLEFLIYFQGNSAPDKSGLPSDRFSAERTGGSVSTLTIQRTQQEDSAVYLCASSPFRNEQFFGPGTRLTVL.